The rows below give T cell receptor beta chains drawn from one sample of a study of T cell changes during pregnancy in multiple sclerosis. Profiled with immunoSEQ multiplex PCR; TCRdb holds only in-frame clones, not every one. The sample records around 26,000 clones, approximately 90% being singletons. Material: CD4+ T cells from peripheral blood mononuclear cells, obtained in the first trimester of pregnancy. All receptors derive from a female donor in good health, enrolled as a control in a pregnancy study. Both conserved end residues are part of each CDR3. The order of the fields is D gene, V gene, clone size, J gene, CDR3 DNA, CDR3 protein. D genes are given only for firm matches. Size tells how often a clone was seen (once, few, many) or the class of an expanded clone, and some rows leave it out.

D gene: TRBD2
V gene: TRBV7-9
clone size: .
J gene: TRBJ2-1
CDR3 DNA: TGTGCCAGCAGCCTCTCCGGGACTAGCAATGAGCAGTTCTTC
CDR3 protein: CASSLSGTSNEQFF

D gene: TRBD1
V gene: TRBV11-2
clone size: few
J gene: TRBJ1-5
CDR3 DNA: TGTGCCAGCAGCCAGGGACAGCAACAGCCCCAGCATTTT
CDR3 protein: CASSQGQQQPQHF

D gene: .
V gene: TRBV27
clone size: .
J gene: TRBJ2-2
CDR3 DNA: TGTGCCAGCAGTCCCTGGACAGGGGAGCTGTTTTTT
CDR3 protein: CASSPWTGELFF

D gene: TRBD1
V gene: TRBV28
clone size: once
J gene: TRBJ1-4
CDR3 DNA: TGTGCCAGCAGTTCGCCGGGACAGGGACGTGGGTTCGTACTGTTTTTT
CDR3 protein: CASSSPGQGRGFVLFF

D gene: .
V gene: TRBV9
clone size: .
J gene: TRBJ2-1
CDR3 DNA: TGTGCCAGCAGCGTAGAGTTGGCGGGGTTCTCCTACAATGAGCAGTTCTTC
CDR3 protein: CASSVELAGFSYNEQFF

D gene: TRBD2
V gene: TRBV5-1
clone size: .
J gene: TRBJ2-3
CDR3 DNA: TGCGCCAGCAGCCCTGGACTAGCGTCCACAGATACGCAGTATTTT
CDR3 protein: CASSPGLASTDTQYF

D gene: .
V gene: TRBV28
clone size: .
J gene: TRBJ1-2
CDR3 DNA: TGTGCCAGCAGTTTCGGGGGGAACAACTATGGCTACACCTTC
CDR3 protein: CASSFGGNNYGYTF

D gene: .
V gene: TRBV6-6
clone size: few
J gene: TRBJ1-2
CDR3 DNA: TGTGCCAGCAGAGGAGACCCTAACTATGGCTACACCTTC
CDR3 protein: CASRGDPNYGYTF

D gene: TRBD1
V gene: TRBV6-5
clone size: .
J gene: TRBJ1-2
CDR3 DNA: TGTGCCAGCAGTTACTCGTATGGTGGGACAGGCTTTGGCTACACCTTC
CDR3 protein: CASSYSYGGTGFGYTF

D gene: .
V gene: TRBV7-2
clone size: .
J gene: TRBJ1-2
CDR3 DNA: TGTGCCAGCAGCCAGACCACGGGGGGCTACACCTTC
CDR3 protein: CASSQTTGGYTF

D gene: TRBD2
V gene: TRBV4-1
clone size: .
J gene: TRBJ2-1
CDR3 DNA: TGCGCCAGCAGCCCGTTAGCGGGAGGGGAAAATGAGCAGTTCTTC
CDR3 protein: CASSPLAGGENEQFF

D gene: .
V gene: TRBV15
clone size: .
J gene: TRBJ2-7
CDR3 DNA: TGTGCCACCAGCAGACAGGGCATGGACTACGAGCAGTACTTC
CDR3 protein: CATSRQGMDYEQYF

D gene: .
V gene: TRBV29-1
clone size: .
J gene: TRBJ2-2
CDR3 DNA: TGCAGCGTACTGCGGGGCGCCGGGGAGCTGTTTTTT
CDR3 protein: CSVLRGAGELFF

D gene: TRBD1
V gene: TRBV27
clone size: .
J gene: TRBJ2-1
CDR3 DNA: TGTGCCAGCAATCGCGGACAGGGCTCCTACAATGAGCAGTTCTTC
CDR3 protein: CASNRGQGSYNEQFF

D gene: .
V gene: TRBV28
clone size: .
J gene: TRBJ2-3
CDR3 DNA: TGTGCCAGCAGTGCCCTCGGGGATACGCAGTATTTT
CDR3 protein: CASSALGDTQYF

D gene: TRBD1
V gene: TRBV6-5
clone size: .
J gene: TRBJ2-7
CDR3 DNA: TGTGCCAGCAGTGCCAACAGGGGGAATAGCGAGCAGTACTTC
CDR3 protein: CASSANRGNSEQYF

D gene: TRBD1
V gene: TRBV15
clone size: .
J gene: TRBJ1-3
CDR3 DNA: TGTGCCACCAGCAGGACAGGGGGCCGTGGAAACACCATATATTTT
CDR3 protein: CATSRTGGRGNTIYF

D gene: .
V gene: TRBV5-1
clone size: .
J gene: TRBJ2-1
CDR3 DNA: TGCGCCAGCAGCCCAGGTGACAATGAGCAGTTCTTC
CDR3 protein: CASSPGDNEQFF

D gene: TRBD2
V gene: TRBV6-6
clone size: .
J gene: TRBJ2-1
CDR3 DNA: TGTGCCAGCAGTCACCCTTTCTCGGGAGGGGGTGGGCAGTTCTTC
CDR3 protein: CASSHPFSGGGGQFF